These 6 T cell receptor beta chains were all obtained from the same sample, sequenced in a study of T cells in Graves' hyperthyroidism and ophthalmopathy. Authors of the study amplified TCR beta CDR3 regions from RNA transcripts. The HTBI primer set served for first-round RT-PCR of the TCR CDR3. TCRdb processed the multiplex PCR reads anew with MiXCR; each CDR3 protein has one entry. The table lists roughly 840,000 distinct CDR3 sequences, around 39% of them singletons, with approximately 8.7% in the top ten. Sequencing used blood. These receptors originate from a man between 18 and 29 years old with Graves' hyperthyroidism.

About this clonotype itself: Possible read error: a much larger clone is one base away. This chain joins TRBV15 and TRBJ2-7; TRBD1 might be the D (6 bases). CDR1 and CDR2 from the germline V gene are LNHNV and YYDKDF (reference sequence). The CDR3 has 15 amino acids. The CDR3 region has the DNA TGTGCCACCGGCAGGGGCACAGAGTACTCCTACGAGCAGTACTTC. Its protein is CATGRGTEYSYEQYF. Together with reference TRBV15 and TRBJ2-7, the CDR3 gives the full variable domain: DAMVIQNPRYQVTQFGKPVTLSCSQTLNHNVMYWYQQKSSQAPKLLFHYYDKDFNNEADTPDNFQSRRPNTSFCFLDIRSPGLGDTAMYLCATGRGTEYSYEQYFGPGTRLTVT.

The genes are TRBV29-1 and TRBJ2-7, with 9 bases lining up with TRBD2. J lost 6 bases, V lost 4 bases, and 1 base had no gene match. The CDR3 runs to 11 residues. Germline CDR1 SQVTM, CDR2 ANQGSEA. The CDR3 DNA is TGCAGCGTTGCTAGCGGGGCCGAGCAGTACTTC. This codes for CSVASGAEQYF.

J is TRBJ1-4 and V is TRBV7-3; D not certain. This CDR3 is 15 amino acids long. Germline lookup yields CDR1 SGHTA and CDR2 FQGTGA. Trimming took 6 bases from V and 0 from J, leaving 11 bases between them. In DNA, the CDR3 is TGTGCCAGCAGTGTAACCGGGACAACTAATGAAAAACTGTTTTTT. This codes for CASSVTGTTNEKLFF.

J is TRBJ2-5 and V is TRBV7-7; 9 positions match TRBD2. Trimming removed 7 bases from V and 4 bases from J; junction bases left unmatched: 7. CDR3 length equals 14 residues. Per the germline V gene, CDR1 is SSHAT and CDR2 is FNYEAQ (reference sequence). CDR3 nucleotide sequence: TGTGCCAGCACCAAGGGTAGCGGGAGAGAGACCCAGTACTTC. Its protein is CASTKGSGRETQYF.

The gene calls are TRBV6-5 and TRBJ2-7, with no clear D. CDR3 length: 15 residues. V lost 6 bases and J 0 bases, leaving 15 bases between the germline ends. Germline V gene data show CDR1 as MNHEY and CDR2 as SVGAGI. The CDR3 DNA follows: TGTGCCAGCAGGGAGACGGCTACCAACTCCTACGAGCAGTACTTC. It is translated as CASRETATNSYEQYF.

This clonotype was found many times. Here the CDR3 reads CASRTNTYEQYF. The CDR3 nucleotides are TGTGCCAGTCGGACTAATACCTACGAGCAGTACTTC. This rearrangement joins TRBV2 to TRBJ2-7, with D maybe TRBD2 (6 bases). The CDR3 has 12 amino acids. Germline CDR1 and CDR2: SNHLY and FYNNEI. Trimming stripped 9 bases from V and 2 bases from J, with 11 bases between.